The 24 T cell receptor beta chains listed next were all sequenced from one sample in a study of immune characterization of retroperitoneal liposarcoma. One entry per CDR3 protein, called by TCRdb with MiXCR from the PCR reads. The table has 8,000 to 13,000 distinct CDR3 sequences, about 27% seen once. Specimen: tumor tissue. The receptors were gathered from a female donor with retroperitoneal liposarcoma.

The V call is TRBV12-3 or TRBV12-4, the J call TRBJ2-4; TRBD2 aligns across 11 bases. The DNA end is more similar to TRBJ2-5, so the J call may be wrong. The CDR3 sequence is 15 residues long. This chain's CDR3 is CASSSSGGTGETQYF. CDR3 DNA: TGTGCCAGCAGTTCTAGCGGGGGGACGGGGGAGACCCAGTACTTC.

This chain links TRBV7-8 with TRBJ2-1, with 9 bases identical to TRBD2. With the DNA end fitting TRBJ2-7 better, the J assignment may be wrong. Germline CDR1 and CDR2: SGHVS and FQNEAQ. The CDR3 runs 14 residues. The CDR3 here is CASSLERGVDEQYF. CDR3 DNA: TGTGCCAGCAGCTTAGAGCGGGGGGTGGATGAGCAGTACTTC.

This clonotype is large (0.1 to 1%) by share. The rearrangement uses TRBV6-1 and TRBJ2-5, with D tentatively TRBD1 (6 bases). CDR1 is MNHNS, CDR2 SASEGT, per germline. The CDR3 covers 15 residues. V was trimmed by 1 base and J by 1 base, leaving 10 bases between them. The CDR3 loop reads CASSEGSGAQETQYF. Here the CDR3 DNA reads TGTGCCAGCAGTGAAGGGTCAGGGGCCCAAGAGACCCAGTACTTC.

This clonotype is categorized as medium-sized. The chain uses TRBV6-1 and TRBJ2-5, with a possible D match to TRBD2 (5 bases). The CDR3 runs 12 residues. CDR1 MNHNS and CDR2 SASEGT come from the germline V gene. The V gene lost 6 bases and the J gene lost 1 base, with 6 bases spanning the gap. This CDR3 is CASSRGQETQYF. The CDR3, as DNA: TGTGCCAGCAGCCGGGGCCAAGAGACCCAGTACTTC.

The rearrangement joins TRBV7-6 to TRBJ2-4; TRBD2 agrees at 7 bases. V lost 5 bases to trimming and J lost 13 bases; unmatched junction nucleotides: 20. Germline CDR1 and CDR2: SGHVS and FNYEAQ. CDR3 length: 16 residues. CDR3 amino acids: CASSMVSAGGYNEQYF. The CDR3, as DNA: TGTGCCAGCAGCATGGTGTCCGCCGGGGGGTACAATGAGCAGTACTTC.

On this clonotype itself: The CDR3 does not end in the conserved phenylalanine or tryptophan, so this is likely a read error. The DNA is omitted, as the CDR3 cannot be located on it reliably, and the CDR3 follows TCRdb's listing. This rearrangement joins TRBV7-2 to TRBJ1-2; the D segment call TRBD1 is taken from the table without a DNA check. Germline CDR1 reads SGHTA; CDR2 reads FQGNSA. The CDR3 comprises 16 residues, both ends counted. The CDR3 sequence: CASSLSGQEAQLWLHL.

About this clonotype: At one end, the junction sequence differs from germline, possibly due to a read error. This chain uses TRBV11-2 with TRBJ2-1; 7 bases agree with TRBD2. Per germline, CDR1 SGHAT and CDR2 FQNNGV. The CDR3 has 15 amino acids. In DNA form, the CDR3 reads TGTGTCAGCAGCTTAGTATTAGGACTAGTCGATGAGCAGTTCTTC. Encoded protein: CVSSLVLGLVDEQFF.

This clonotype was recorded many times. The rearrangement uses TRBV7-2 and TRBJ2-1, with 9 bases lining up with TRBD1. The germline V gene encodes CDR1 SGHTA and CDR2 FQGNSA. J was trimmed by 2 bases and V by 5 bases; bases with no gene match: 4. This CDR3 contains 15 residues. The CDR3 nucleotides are TGTGCCAGCAGCGCCGACAGGGGGGCCTACAATGAGCAGTTCTTC. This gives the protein CASSADRGAYNEQFF. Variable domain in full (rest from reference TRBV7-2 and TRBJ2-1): GAGVSQSPSNKVTEKGKDVELRCDPISGHTALYWYRQSLGQGLEFLIYFQGNSAPDKSGLPSDRFSAERTGGSVSTLTIQRTQQEDSAVYLCASSADRGAYNEQFFGPGTRLTVL.

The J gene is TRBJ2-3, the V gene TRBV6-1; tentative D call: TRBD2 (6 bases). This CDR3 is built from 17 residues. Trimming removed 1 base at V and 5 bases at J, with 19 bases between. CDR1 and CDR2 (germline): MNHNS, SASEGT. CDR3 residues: CASSEESWGVQVDTQYF. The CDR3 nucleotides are TGTGCCAGCAGTGAAGAGTCTTGGGGGGTTCAGGTAGATACGCAGTATTTT.

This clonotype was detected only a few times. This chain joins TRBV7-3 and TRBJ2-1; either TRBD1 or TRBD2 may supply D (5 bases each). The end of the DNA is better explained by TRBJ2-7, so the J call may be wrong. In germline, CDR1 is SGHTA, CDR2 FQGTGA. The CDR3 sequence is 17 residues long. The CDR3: CASSLHPPRGPNNEQYF. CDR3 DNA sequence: TGTGCCAGCAGCCTTCATCCTCCGAGGGGCCCCAACAATGAGCAGTACTTC.

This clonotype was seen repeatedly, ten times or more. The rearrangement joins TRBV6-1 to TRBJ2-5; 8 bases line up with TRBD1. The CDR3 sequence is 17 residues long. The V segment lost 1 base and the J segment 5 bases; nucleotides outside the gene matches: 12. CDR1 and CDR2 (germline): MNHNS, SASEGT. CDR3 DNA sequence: TGTGCCAGCAGTGAAGATCGACAGGGGTTTTTTACGGAGACCCAGTACTTC. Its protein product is CASSEDRQGFFTETQYF.

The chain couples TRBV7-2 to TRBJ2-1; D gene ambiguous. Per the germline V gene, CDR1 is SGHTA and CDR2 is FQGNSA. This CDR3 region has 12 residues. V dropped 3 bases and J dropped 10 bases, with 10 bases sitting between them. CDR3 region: CASSLTRYEQFF. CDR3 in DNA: TGTGCCAGCAGCTTGACTCGTTACGAGCAGTTCTTC.

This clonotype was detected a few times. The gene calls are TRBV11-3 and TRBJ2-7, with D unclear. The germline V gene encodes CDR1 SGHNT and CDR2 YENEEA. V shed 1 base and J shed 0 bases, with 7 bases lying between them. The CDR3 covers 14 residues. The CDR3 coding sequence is TGTGCCAGCAGCTTAGTAGGCTTCTCCTACGAGCAGTACTTC. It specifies CASSLVGFSYEQYF.

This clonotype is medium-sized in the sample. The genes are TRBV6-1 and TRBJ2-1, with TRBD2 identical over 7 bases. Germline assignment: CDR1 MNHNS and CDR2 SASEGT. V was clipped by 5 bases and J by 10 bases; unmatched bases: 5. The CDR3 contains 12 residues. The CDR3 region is CASSSSGYEQFF. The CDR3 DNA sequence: TGTGCCAGCAGTAGTAGCGGGTACGAGCAGTTCTTC.

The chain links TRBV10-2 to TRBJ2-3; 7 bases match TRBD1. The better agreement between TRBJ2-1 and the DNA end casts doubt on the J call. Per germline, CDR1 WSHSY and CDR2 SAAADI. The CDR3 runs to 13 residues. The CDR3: CASHPSDRVSQFF. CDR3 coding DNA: TGCGCCAGCCACCCTTCCGACAGGGTCAGTCAGTTCTTC.

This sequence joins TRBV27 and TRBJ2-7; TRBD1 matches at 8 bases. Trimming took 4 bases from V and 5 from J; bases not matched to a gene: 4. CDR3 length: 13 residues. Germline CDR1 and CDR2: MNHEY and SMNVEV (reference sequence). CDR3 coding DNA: TGTGCCAGCAGTTATACAGGGGGAAACGAGCAGTACTTC. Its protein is CASSYTGGNEQYF.

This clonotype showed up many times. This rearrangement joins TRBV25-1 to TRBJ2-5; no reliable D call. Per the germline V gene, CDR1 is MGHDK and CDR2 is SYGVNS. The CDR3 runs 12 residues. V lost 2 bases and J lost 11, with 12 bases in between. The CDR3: CASSEGRLEQYF. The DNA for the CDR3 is TGTGCCAGCAGTGAAGGTCGGCTTGAGCAGTACTTC.

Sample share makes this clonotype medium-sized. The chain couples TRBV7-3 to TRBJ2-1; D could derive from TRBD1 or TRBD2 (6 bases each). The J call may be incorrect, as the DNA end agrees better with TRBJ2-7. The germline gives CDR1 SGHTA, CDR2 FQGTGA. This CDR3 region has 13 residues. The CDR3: CASSTGAGNEQYF. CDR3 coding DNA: TGTGCCAGCAGCACGGGGGCAGGGAACGAGCAGTACTTC.

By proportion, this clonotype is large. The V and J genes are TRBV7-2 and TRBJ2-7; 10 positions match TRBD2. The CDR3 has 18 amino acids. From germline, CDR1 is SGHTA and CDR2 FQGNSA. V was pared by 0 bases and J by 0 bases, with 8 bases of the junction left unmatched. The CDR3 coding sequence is TGTGCCAGCAGCTTAGCTTCTAGCGGGAGTTCCTACTCCTACGAGCAGTACTTC. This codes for CASSLASSGSSYSYEQYF.

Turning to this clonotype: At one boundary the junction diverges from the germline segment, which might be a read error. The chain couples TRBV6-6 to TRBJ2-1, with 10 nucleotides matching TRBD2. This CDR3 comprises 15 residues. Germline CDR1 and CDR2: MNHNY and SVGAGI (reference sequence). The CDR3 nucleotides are TGTGCCAGCAGTTACTCCAGCGGGGGGGTCCATGAGCAGCTCTTC. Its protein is CASSYSSGGVHEQLF.

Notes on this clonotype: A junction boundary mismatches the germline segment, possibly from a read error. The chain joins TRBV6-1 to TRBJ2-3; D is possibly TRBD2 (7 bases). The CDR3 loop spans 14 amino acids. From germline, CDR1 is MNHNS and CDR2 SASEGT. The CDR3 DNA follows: TGTGCCAGCAGTGAAGGCGGGGGCCCCTACGAGCGGTACTTC. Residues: CASSEGGGPYERYF.

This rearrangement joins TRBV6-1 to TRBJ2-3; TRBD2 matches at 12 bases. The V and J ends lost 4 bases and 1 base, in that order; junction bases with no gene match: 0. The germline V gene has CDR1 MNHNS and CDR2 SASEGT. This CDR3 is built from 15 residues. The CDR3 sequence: CASSGLAGGTDTQYF. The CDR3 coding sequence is TGTGCCAGCAGTGGACTAGCGGGAGGCACAGATACGCAGTATTTT.

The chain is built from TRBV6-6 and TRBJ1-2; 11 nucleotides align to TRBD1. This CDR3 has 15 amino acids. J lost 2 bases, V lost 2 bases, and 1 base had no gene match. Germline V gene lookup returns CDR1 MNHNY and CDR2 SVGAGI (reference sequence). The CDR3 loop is CASSYRDRGNYGYTF. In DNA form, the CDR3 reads TGTGCCAGCAGTTACCGGGACAGGGGGAACTATGGCTACACCTTC.

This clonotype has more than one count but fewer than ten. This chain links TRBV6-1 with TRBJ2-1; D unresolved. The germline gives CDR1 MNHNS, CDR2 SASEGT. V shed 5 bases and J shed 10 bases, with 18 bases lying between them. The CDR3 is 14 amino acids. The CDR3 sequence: CASSSHGVSYEQFF. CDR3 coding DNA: TGTGCCAGCAGTTCCCATGGAGTCTCCTACGAGCAGTTCTTC.